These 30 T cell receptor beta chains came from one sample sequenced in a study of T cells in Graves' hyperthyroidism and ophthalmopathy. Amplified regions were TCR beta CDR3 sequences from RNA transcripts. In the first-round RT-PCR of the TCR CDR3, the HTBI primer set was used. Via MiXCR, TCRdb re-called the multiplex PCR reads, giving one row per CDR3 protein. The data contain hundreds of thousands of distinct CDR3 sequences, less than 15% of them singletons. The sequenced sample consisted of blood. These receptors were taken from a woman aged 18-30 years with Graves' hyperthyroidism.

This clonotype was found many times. The CDR3 bases are TGTGCCAGCAGTGAGGCAGGGTGGAACACTGAAGCTTTCTTT. This translates into CASSEAGWNTEAFF. This chain links TRBV6-1 with TRBJ1-1; D might be TRBD1 (5 bases). Per the germline V gene, CDR1 is MNHNS and CDR2 is SASEGT. CDR3 length equals 14 residues. Trimming removed 3 bases at V and 1 base at J, with 9 bases between.

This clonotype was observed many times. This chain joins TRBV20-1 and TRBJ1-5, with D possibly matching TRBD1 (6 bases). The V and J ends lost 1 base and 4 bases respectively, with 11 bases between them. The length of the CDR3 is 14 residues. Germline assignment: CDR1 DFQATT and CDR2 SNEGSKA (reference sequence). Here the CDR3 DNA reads TGCAGTGCTAGAGGACAGGCGGGAAATCAGCCCCAGCATTTT. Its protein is CSARGQAGNQPQHF.

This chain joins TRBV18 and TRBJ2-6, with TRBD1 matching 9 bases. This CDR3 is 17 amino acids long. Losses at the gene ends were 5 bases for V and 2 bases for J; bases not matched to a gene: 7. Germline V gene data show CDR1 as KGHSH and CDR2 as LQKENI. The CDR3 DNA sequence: TGTGCCAGCTCAGCGTCCCGGGACAGGGCTGGGGCCAACGTCCTGACTTTC. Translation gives CASSASRDRAGANVLTF. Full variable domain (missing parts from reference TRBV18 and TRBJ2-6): NAGVMQNPRHLVRRRGQEARLRCSPMKGHSHVYWYRQLPEEGLKFMVYLQKENIIDESGMPKERFSAEFPKEGPSILRIQQVVRGDSAAYFCASSASRDRAGANVLTFGAGSRLTVL.

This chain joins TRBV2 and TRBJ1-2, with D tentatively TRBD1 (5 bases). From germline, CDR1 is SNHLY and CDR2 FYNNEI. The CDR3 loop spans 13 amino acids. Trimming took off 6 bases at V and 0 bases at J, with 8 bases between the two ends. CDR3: CASRQEANYGYTF. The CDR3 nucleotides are TGTGCCAGCAGACAGGAAGCTAACTATGGCTACACCTTC.

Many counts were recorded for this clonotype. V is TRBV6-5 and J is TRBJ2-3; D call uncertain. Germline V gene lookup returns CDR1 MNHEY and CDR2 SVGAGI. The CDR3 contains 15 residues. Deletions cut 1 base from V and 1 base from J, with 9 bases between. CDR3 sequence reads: CASSYYNGGTDTQYF. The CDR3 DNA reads TGTGCCAGCAGTTACTATAACGGTGGCACAGATACGCAGTATTTT.

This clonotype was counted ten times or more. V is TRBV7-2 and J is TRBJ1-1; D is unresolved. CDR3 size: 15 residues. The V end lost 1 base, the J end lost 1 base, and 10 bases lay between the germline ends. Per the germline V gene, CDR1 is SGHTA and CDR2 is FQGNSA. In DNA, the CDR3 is TGTGCCAGCAGCTTAGAAATGAGGCCGAACACTGAAGCTTTCTTT. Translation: CASSLEMRPNTEAFF.

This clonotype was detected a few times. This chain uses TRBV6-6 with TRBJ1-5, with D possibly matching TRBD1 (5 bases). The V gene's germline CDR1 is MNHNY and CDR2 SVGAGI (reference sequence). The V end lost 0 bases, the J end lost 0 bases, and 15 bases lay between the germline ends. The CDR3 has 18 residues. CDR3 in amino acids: CASSYSLLGRVSNQPQHF. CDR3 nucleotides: TGTGCCAGCAGTTACTCACTGTTGGGCAGGGTTAGCAATCAGCCCCAGCATTTT.

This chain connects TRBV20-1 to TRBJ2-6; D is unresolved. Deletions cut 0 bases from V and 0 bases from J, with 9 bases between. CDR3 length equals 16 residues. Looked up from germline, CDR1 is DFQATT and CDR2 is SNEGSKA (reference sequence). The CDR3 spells CSARDPAGSGANVLTF. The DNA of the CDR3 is TGCAGTGCTAGAGATCCGGCAGGCTCTGGGGCCAACGTCCTGACTTTC.

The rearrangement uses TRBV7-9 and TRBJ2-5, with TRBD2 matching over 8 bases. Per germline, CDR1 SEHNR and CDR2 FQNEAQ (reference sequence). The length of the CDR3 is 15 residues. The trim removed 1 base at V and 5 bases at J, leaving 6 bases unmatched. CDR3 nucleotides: TGTGCCAGCAGCTTAGTGGCGGGAGGAAGTGAGACCCAGTACTTC. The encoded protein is CASSLVAGGSETQYF.

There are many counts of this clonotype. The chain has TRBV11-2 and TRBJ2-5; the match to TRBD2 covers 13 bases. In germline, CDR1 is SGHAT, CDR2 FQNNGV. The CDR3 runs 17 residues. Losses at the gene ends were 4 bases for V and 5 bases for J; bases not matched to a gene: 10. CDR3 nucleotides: TGTGCCAGCAGCTCGATCACTAGCGGGAGGGCCCGGGAGACCCAGTACTTC. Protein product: CASSSITSGRARETQYF.

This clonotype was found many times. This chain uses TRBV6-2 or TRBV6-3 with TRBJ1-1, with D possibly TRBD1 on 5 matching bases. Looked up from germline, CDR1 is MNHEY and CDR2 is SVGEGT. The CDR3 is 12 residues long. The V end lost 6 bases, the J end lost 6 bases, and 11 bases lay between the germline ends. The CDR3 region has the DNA TGTGCCAGCAGACCGGGGGTATCTGAAGCTTTCTTT. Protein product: CASRPGVSEAFF.

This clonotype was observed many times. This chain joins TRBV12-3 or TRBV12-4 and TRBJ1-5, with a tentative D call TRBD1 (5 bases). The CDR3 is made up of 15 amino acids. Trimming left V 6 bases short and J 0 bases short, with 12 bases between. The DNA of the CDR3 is TGTGCCAGCAGGGGGGGACGGATTAGCAATCAGCCCCAGCATTTT. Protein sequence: CASRGGRISNQPQHF.

For the CDR3, the DNA is TGTGCCAGCAGTTACACAGTACCGGGACGGTTGAACACTGAAGCTTTCTTT. This sequence encodes CASSYTVPGRLNTEAFF. The V and J genes are TRBV6-5 and TRBJ1-1; TRBD1 is a possible D gene (5 bases). V lost 2 bases, J lost 0 bases, and 16 bases lay in between. Germline CDR1 is MNHEY and CDR2 is SVGAGI. The CDR3 sequence is 17 residues long.

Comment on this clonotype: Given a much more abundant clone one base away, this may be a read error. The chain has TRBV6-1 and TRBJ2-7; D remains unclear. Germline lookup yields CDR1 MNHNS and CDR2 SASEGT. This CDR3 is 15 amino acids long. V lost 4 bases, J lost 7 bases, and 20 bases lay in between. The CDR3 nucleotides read TGTGCCAGCAGTGCAAAAGGTCTAGATCGAGCTGAGCAGTACTTC. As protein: CASSAKGLDRAEQYF.

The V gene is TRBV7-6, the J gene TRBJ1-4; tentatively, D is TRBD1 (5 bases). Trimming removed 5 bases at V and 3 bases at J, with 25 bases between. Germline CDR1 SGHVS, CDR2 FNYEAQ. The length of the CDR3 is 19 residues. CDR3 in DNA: TGTGCCAGCAGCCTTCCGGAGGGCACACGGCCGGGACCTAATGAAAAACTGTTTTTT. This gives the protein CASSLPEGTRPGPNEKLFF.

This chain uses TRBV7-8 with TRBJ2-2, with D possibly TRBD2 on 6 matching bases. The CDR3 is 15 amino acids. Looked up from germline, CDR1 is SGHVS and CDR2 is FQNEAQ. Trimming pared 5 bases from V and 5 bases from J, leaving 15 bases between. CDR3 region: CASSTPPGSTGELFF. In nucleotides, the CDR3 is TGTGCCAGCAGCACCCCCCCCGGGAGTACCGGGGAGCTGTTTTTT.

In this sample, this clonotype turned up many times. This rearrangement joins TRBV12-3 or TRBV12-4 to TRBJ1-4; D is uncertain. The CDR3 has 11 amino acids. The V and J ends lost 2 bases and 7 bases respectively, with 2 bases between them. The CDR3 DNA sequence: TGTGCCAGCAGTTTACTTGAAAAACTGTTTTTT. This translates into CASSLLEKLFF.

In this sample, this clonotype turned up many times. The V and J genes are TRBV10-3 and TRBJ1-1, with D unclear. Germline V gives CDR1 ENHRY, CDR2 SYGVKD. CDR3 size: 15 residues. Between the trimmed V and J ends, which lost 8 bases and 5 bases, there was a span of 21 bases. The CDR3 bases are TGTGCCATCTCCCCGTCGACAATTCGTAGGACTGAAGCTTTCTTT. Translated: CAISPSTIRRTEAFF.

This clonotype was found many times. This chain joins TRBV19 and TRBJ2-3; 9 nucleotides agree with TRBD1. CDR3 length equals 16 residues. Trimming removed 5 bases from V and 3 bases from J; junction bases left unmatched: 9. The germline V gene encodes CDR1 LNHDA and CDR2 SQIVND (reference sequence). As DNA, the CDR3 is TGTGCCAGTAGTTCAGCATGGGGACAGGGAACAGATACGCAGTATTTT. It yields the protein CASSSAWGQGTDTQYF.

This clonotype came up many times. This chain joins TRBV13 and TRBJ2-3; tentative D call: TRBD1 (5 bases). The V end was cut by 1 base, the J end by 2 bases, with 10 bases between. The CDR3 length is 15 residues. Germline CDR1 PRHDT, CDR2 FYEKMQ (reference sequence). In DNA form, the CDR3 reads TGTGCCAGCAGCTTAGACGGACAAACCACAGATACGCAGTATTTT. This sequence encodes CASSLDGQTTDTQYF.

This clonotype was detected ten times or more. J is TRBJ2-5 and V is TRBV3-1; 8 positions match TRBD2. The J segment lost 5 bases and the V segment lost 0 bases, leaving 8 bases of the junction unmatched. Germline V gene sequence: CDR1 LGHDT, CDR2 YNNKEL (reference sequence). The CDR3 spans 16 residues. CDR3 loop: CASSQETGGSTETQYF. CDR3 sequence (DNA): TGTGCCAGCAGCCAAGAGACGGGAGGGTCTACGGAGACCCAGTACTTC.

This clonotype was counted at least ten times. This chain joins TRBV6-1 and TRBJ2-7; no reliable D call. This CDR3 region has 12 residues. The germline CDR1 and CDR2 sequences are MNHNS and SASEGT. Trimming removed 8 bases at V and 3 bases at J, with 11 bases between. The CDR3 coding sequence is TGTGCCAGCGGCCCTATGGACTACGAGCAGTACTTC. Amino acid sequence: CASGPMDYEQYF.

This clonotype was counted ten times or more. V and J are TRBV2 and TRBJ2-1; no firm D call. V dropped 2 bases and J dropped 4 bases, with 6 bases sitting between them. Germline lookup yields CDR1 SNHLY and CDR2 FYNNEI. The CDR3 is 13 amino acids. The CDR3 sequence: CASSERSYNEQFF. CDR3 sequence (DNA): TGTGCCAGCAGTGAACGCTCTTACAATGAGCAGTTCTTC.

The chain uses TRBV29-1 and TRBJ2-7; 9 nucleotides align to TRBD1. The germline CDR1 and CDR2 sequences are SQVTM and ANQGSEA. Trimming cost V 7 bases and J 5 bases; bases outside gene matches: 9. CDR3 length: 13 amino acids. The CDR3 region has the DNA TGCAGCGCTGGGGACAGGGTGTCCAACGAGCAGTACTTC. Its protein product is CSAGDRVSNEQYF.

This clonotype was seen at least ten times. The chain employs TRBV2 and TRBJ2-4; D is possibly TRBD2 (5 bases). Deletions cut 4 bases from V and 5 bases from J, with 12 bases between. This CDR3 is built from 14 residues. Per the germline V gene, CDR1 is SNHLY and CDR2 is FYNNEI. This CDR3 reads CASSAGFIENIQYF. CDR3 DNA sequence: TGTGCCAGCAGTGCGGGGTTCATTGAAAACATTCAGTACTTC.

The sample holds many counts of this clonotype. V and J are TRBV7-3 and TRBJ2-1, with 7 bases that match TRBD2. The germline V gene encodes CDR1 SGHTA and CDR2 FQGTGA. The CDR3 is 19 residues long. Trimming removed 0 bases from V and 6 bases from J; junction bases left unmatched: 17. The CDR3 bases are TGTGCCAGCAGCTTAACGGGACCATCATCTCGCGGGAGAGGCAATGAGCAGTTCTTC. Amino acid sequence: CASSLTGPSSRGRGNEQFF.

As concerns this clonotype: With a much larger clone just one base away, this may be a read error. The CDR3 DNA reads TGCAGTGCTAGGGGGGACATAATTCGCTCCTACAATGAGCAGTTCTTC. It codes for CSARGDIIRSYNEQFF. The gene calls are TRBV20-1 and TRBJ2-1, with D maybe TRBD1 (6 bases). Trimming shortened V by 3 bases and J by 0 bases, and 15 bases separated the two germline ends. CDR3 length equals 16 residues. Germline assignment: CDR1 DFQATT and CDR2 SNEGSKA (reference sequence).

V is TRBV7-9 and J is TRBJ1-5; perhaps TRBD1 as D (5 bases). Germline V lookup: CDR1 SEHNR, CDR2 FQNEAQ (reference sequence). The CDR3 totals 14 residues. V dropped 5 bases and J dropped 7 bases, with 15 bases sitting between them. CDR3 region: CASSVPGRGQPQHF. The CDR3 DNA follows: TGTGCCAGCAGCGTCCCGGGACGAGGCCAGCCCCAGCATTTT. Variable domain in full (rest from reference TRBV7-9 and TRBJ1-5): DTGVSQNPRHKITKRGQNVTFRCDPISEHNRLYWYRQTLGQGPEFLTYFQNEAQLEKSRLLSDRFSAERPKGSFSTLEIQRTEQGDSAMYLCASSVPGRGQPQHFGDGTRLSIL.

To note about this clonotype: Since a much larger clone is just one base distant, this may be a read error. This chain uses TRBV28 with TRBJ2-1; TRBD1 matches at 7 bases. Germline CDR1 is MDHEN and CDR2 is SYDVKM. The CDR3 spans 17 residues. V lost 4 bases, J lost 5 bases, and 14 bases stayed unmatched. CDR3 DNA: TGTGCCAGCAGTTCACCCAGGGTGGGACAGAGGAACAATGAGCAGTTCTTC. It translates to CASSSPRVGQRNNEQFF. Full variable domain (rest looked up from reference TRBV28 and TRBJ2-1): DVKVTQSSRYLVKRTGEKVFLECVQDMDHENMFWYRQDPGLGLRLIYFSYDVKMKEKGDIPEGYSVSREKKERFSLILESASTNQTSMYLCASSSPRVGQRNNEQFFGPGTRLTVL.

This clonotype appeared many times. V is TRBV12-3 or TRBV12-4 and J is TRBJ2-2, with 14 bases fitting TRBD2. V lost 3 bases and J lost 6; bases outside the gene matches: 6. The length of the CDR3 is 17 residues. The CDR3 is CASSFEGLAGAAGELFF. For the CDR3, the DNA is TGTGCCAGCAGTTTTGAGGGACTAGCGGGAGCGGCCGGGGAGCTGTTTTTT.